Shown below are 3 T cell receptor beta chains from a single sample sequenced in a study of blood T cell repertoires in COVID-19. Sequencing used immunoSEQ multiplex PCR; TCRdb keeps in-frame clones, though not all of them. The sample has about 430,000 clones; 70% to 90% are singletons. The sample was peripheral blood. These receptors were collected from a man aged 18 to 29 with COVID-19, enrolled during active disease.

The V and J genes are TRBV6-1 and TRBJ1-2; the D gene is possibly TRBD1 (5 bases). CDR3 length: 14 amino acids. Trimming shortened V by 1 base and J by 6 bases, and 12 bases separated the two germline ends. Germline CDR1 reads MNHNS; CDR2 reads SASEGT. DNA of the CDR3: TGTGCCAGCAGTGAAGTAGGGGTGCGTGATGGCTACACCTTC. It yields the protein CASSEVGVRDGYTF.

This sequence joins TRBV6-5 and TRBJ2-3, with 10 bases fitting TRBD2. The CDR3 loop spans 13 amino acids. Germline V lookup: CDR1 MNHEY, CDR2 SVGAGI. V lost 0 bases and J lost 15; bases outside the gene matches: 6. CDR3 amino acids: CASSYSSSGRSYF. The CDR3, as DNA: TGTGCCAGCAGTTACTCGAGTAGCGGGAGGAGTTATTTT.

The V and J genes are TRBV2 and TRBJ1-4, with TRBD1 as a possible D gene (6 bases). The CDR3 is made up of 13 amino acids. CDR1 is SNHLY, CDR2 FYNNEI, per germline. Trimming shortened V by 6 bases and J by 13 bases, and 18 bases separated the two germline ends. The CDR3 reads CASRGDTGYILFF. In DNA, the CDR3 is TGTGCCAGCAGGGGAGACACAGGGTACATACTGTTTTTT.